The present T cell receptor (beta chain) was sequenced within a study of blood T cell repertoires in COVID-19. Germline V gene lookup returns CDR1 SEHNR and CDR2 FQNEAQ (reference sequence). Deletions cut 3 bases from V and 0 bases from J, with 10 bases between. The CDR3 runs 15 residues. Assay used: immunoSEQ multiplex PCR; TCRdb lists only in-frame clones, some missing. Of fewer than 70,000 clones in the sample, about 85% were seen once. Sequencing used peripheral blood. The chain is built from TRBV7-9 and TRBJ2-3, with D tentatively TRBD2 (5 bases). The clonotype originates from an older woman with active COVID-19. In DNA, the CDR3 is TGTGCCAGCAGCTTGGGAGCGACTAGCACAGATACGCAGTATTTT. Its protein is CASSLGATSTDTQYF.